The 21 T cell receptor beta chains reported below all come from one sample, sequenced in a study of T cells after yellow fever vaccination. TCRdb re-derived calls from the 5' RACE reads in MiXCR, one entry per CDR3 protein. The table lists about 26,000 distinct CDR3 sequences, less than 7% of them singletons. The specimen was PBMCs, either bulk or a sorted T-cell subset (CD4+, CD8+, memory, or dextramer-sorted; not recorded which), collected 15 days after the yellow fever booster vaccination. These receptors were taken from a man aged 30 to 39 who received the YFV17D yellow fever vaccine.

This clonotype is termed medium-sized. This chain uses TRBV5-1 with TRBJ2-1, with 10 bases lining up with TRBD1. V dropped 4 bases and J dropped 6; count of bases not matched to a gene: 4. The CDR3 is 14 residues long. Germline V gene lookup returns CDR1 SGHRS and CDR2 YFSETQ. Here the CDR3 reads CASSRDRGGNEQFF. The CDR3 DNA reads TGCGCCAGCAGCCGGGACAGGGGTGGCAATGAGCAGTTCTTC.

This clonotype has ten or more counts. The chain couples TRBV7-2 to TRBJ2-2, with 7 bases that match TRBD1. The V gene's germline CDR1 is SGHTA and CDR2 FQGNSA. The CDR3 loop spans 14 amino acids. The ends lost 5 bases at V and 4 bases at J; junction bases unmatched: 4. CDR3 sequence: CASSRQGSTGELFF. The CDR3 DNA sequence: TGTGCCAGCAGCCGACAGGGTTCCACCGGGGAGCTGTTTTTT.

This clonotype qualifies as medium-sized (0.01 to 0.1%). This chain uses TRBV20-1 with TRBJ2-3; D gene unclear. This CDR3 has 15 amino acids. The V end lost 0 bases, the J end lost 1 base, and 11 bases lay between the germline ends. Germline values: CDR1 DFQATT, CDR2 SNEGSKA (reference sequence). The CDR3 region has the DNA TGCAGTGCTAGAGATCCGGGCAGCGGCACAGATACGCAGTATTTT. Encoded protein: CSARDPGSGTDTQYF.

The sample holds many counts of this clonotype. The V and J genes are TRBV7-7 and TRBJ2-5; 7 nucleotides line up with TRBD2. Germline trimming cut 5 bases from V and 5 bases from J; bases unmatched to any gene: 8. CDR3 length equals 14 residues. Germline CDR1 SSHAT, CDR2 FNYEAQ (reference sequence). CDR3: CASSARLAGETQYF. The CDR3 coding sequence is TGTGCCAGCAGCGCCCGACTAGCAGGGGAGACCCAGTACTTC.

The sample holds many counts of this clonotype. V gene TRBV7-6 combines with J gene TRBJ2-5; 9 nucleotides match TRBD2. Germline V gene data show CDR1 as SGHVS and CDR2 as FNYEAQ. This CDR3 has 14 residues. Unmatched junction bases numbered 6, after V lost 6 bases and J lost 4 bases. The CDR3 DNA is TGTGCCAGCAGGCCTCTAGCGGGACCAGAGACCCAGTACTTC. Translating it yields CASRPLAGPETQYF.

This clonotype was found many times. The chain links TRBV6-5 to TRBJ2-1; possibly TRBD2 for D (6 bases). Trimming removed 6 bases from V and 4 bases from J, with 16 bases in between. In germline, CDR1 is MNHEY, CDR2 SVGAGI. The CDR3 has 15 amino acids. CDR3 sequence reads: CASSHRGIRYNEQFF. CDR3 nucleotide sequence: TGTGCCAGCAGCCACCGGGGGATCCGATACAATGAGCAGTTCTTC.

This clonotype was detected only a few times. The chain employs TRBV12-3 or TRBV12-4 and TRBJ2-3; D is perhaps TRBD2 (7 bases). Deletions cut 7 bases from V and 7 bases from J, with 18 bases between. This CDR3 region has 14 residues. The chain's CDR3 is CASTGGGSRNTQYF. The CDR3 region has the DNA TGTGCCAGCACTGGGGGCGGGAGTAGAAATACGCAGTATTTT.

This clonotype has a count of ten or more. J is TRBJ2-7 and V is TRBV12-3 or TRBV12-4; no clear D. The V gene lost 8 bases and the J gene lost 0 bases, with 11 bases spanning the gap. CDR3 length equals 13 residues. CDR3: CASGLGYSYEQYF. CDR3 coding DNA: TGTGCCAGCGGCCTGGGCTACTCCTACGAGCAGTACTTC.

This clonotype was recorded at least ten times. The rearrangement joins TRBV6-5 to TRBJ2-5; D unclear. In germline, CDR1 is MNHEY, CDR2 SVGAGI. The ends were cut back, 5 bases at V and 4 bases at J, with 8 bases in the middle. This CDR3 is built from 12 residues. For the CDR3, the DNA is TGTGCCAGCAGTATGCGCAGAGAGACCCAGTACTTC. It encodes CASSMRRETQYF.

This clonotype was counted ten times or more. The J gene is TRBJ2-2, the V gene TRBV7-2; D might be TRBD1 (6 bases). The V end was cut by 1 base, the J end by 2 bases, with 11 bases between. Germline CDR1 SGHTA, CDR2 FQGNSA. The CDR3 sequence is 16 residues long. The CDR3 sequence is CASSLVGGYNTGELFF. The CDR3 DNA reads as TGTGCCAGCAGCTTAGTAGGGGGATACAACACCGGGGAGCTGTTTTTT. Using reference TRBV7-2 and TRBJ2-2 for the parts outside the CDR3, the full variable domain is GAGVSQSPSNKVTEKGKDVELRCDPISGHTALYWYRQSLGQGLEFLIYFQGNSAPDKSGLPSDRFSAERTGGSVSTLTIQRTQQEDSAVYLCASSLVGGYNTGELFFGEGSRLTVL.

This clonotype was observed many times. The chain has TRBV12-3 or TRBV12-4 and TRBJ2-5; 12 bases line up with TRBD1. J lost 7 bases, V lost 4 bases, and 7 bases had no gene match. The CDR3 consists of 15 residues. DNA of the CDR3: TGTGCCAGCAGTTCTGGGACAGGGGGCGGAGGGACCCAGTACTTC. Protein: CASSSGTGGGGTQYF.

This clonotype was observed at least ten times. V gene TRBV20-1 combines with J gene TRBJ1-1; 7 bases fit TRBD1. The CDR3 runs 14 residues. Germline CDR1 DFQATT, CDR2 SNEGSKA (reference sequence). The junction had 5 bases not matched to a gene; V was cut back by 0 bases and J by 4 bases. The CDR3 is CSARDQQGVTEAFF. CDR3 nucleotides: TGCAGTGCTAGAGATCAGCAGGGGGTCACTGAAGCTTTCTTT.

This clonotype was detected ten times or more. The J gene is TRBJ2-7, the V gene TRBV7-2; D call uncertain. V lost 1 base and J 0 bases, leaving 4 bases between the germline ends. This CDR3 contains 13 residues. Per the germline V gene, CDR1 is SGHTA and CDR2 is FQGNSA. The CDR3 DNA is TGTGCCAGCAGCTTAGACCCCTCCTACGAGCAGTACTTC. It codes for CASSLDPSYEQYF.

This clonotype is labeled medium-sized. The chain links TRBV29-1 to TRBJ2-7, with D perhaps TRBD1 (6 bases). The CDR3 runs 14 residues. Germline V gives CDR1 SQVTM, CDR2 ANQGSEA. Between the trimmed V and J ends, which lost 4 bases and 9 bases, there was a span of 22 bases. The CDR3 sequence: CSVASDRRTLGQYF. The DNA for the CDR3 is TGCAGCGTTGCGTCGGACAGAAGAACCTTGGGGCAGTACTTC.

The genes are TRBV12-3 or TRBV12-4 and TRBJ2-3; D might be TRBD1 (5 bases). Between the trimmed V and J ends, which lost 6 bases and 1 base, there was a span of 20 bases. The length of the CDR3 is 17 residues. CDR3 amino acids: CASRKDLAGRGTDTQYF. The CDR3 DNA is TGTGCCAGCAGAAAAGACTTAGCAGGGCGTGGCACAGATACGCAGTATTTT.

This clonotype was recorded at least ten times. This sequence joins TRBV4-2 and TRBJ2-1; D is uncertain. V dropped 0 bases and J dropped 1 base, with 13 bases sitting between them. The CDR3 loop spans 17 amino acids. The germline gives CDR1 LGHNA, CDR2 YNFKEQ. The CDR3 DNA is TGTGCCAGCAGCCAAGAGTTTAAAGTGCTGTCCTACAATGAGCAGTTCTTC. Its protein is CASSQEFKVLSYNEQFF.

Judged by abundance, this clonotype is medium-sized. The V gene is TRBV24-1, the J gene TRBJ2-7, with D maybe TRBD1 (6 bases). This CDR3 contains 14 residues. V was shortened by 4 bases and J by 7 bases, with 16 bases between the two germline ends. Looked up from germline, CDR1 is KGHDR and CDR2 is SFDVKD. CDR3 region: CATSEPGTSGEQYF. The DNA of the CDR3 is TGTGCCACCAGTGAACCCGGGACATCCGGGGAGCAGTACTTC.

Many counts were recorded for this clonotype. This chain links TRBV12-3 or TRBV12-4 with TRBJ2-7, with 8 bases lining up with TRBD1. This CDR3 has 13 residues. The V and J ends lost 4 bases and 5 bases, in that order; junction bases with no gene match: 4. CDR3 protein: CASSSWTGNEQYF. The DNA for the CDR3 is TGTGCCAGCAGTTCCTGGACAGGGAACGAGCAGTACTTC.

This clonotype showed up many times. The rearrangement uses TRBV20-1 and TRBJ2-1, with 8 bases lining up with TRBD2. Germline CDR1 reads DFQATT; CDR2 reads SNEGSKA (reference sequence). After removal of 2 bases from V and 4 bases from J, the junction contained 4 bases not matched to a gene. The CDR3 consists of 14 residues. CDR3 region: CSARFGTSYNEQFF. For the CDR3, the DNA is TGCAGTGCTAGATTTGGGACTAGTTACAATGAGCAGTTCTTC.

This clonotype was counted ten times or more. The chain carries TRBV5-1 and TRBJ2-3; tentative D call: TRBD2 (5 bases). The germline gives CDR1 SGHRS, CDR2 YFSETQ. The V and J ends lost 4 bases and 1 base respectively, with 13 bases between them. The length of the CDR3 is 15 residues. The CDR3 bases are TGCGCCAGCAGCCCACACGTGGAGGGCACAGATACGCAGTATTTT. This translates into CASSPHVEGTDTQYF.

This clonotype showed up many times. The V call is TRBV6-5, the J call TRBJ2-1, with 10 bases aligning to TRBD2. Trimming at V came to 6 bases and at J to 2 bases, leaving 10 bases not matched to a gene. There are 17 residues in the CDR3. CDR1 is MNHEY, CDR2 SVGAGI, per germline. CDR3 DNA: TGTGCCAGCAGCATAGCGGGAGGCCCCGAGGCCTACAATGAGCAGTTCTTC. Protein: CASSIAGGPEAYNEQFF.